This T cell receptor (beta chain) was documented in a study of T cells in localized non-small cell lung cancer. General study points: Adjacent lung tissue had a median about 57 of the top 100 clones found in the tumor.

Profiled with immunoSEQ multiplex PCR; TCRdb holds only in-frame clones, not every one. The sample includes around 140,000 clones, more than 80% of them seen just once. A note on this clone: The antigen is not known.

Germline V gene lookup returns CDR1 SGHTA and CDR2 FQGNSA. The CDR3 spans 10 residues. The ends were cut back, 8 bases at V and 7 bases at J, with 5 bases in the middle. The rearrangement joins TRBV7-2 to TRBJ2-2; unclear D gene. Material: peripheral blood, obtained before any cancer treatment. This receptor was identified in a female donor at least 60 years old with stage I lung adenocarcinoma. The CDR3 coding sequence is TGTGCCAGCGATTTCGGGGAGCTGTTTTTT. Translating gives CASDFGELFF.